Listed here is a single T cell receptor beta chain. This record comes from a study of blood T cells in healthy people across ages. Sample-barcoded 5' priming and a J-beta primer mix drove a second PCR of roughly 6 to 12 cycles. MiXCR, run by TCRdb on the 5' RACE reads, gives a single entry per CDR3 protein. This table holds roughly 700,000 distinct CDR3 sequences, 49% found once. V was clipped by 5 bases and J by 4 bases; unmatched bases: 11. The germline V gene encodes CDR1 SGHTA and CDR2 FQGTGA. The CDR3 has 17 residues. This clonotype was sampled from a woman in her fifties or sixties in good health. The sequenced sample was blood. V is TRBV7-3 and J is TRBJ2-3; 11 positions agree with TRBD2. In nucleotides, the CDR3 is TGTGCCAGCAGCAGAAAGGTCCTAGCGGGAGGTTCAGATACGCAGTATTTT. As protein: CASSRKVLAGGSDTQYF.